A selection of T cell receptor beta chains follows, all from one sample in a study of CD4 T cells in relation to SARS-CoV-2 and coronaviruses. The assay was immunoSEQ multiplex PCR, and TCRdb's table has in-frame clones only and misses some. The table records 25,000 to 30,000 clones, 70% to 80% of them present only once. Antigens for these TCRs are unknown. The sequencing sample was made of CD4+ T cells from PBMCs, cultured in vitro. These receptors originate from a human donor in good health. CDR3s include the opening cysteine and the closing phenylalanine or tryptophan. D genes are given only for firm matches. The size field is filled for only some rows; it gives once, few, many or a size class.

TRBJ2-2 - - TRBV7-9 TGTGCCAGCAGCGTGACTAGGGCGACCGGGGAGCTGTTTTTT CASSVTRATGELFF
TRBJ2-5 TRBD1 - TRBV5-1 TGCGCCAGCAGCTTACAGGGGGCGGGAGAGACCCAGTACTTC CASSLQGAGETQYF
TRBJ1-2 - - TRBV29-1 TGCAGCCCCCGGGACATTAATTCTTATAACTATGGCTACACCTTC CSPRDINSYNYGYTF
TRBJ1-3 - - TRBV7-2 TGTGCCAGCAGCTTAGTGTCAGATGGAAACACCATATATTTT CASSLVSDGNTIYF
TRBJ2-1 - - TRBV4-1 TGCGCCAGCAGCCAAGTTCCAGGATACAATGAGCAGTTCTTC CASSQVPGYNEQFF
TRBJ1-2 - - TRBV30 TGTGCCTGGAGTGTACTTCCCTTCGGCAGGCAAGCTAACTATGGCTACACCTTC CAWSVLPFGRQANYGYTF
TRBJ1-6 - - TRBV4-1 TGCGCCAGCAGCCAAGATCGCAGGGAGAATATTTATAATTCACCCCTCCACTTT CASSQDRRENIYNSPLHF
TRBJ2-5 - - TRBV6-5 TGTGCCACCATAAGGGGTGAGACCCAGTACTTC CATIRGETQYF
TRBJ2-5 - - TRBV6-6 TGTGCCAGCAGTTGGGGGGCGCAAGAGACCCAGTACTTC CASSWGAQETQYF
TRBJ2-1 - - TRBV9 TGTGCCAGCAGCCGCAACGTTGAGCAGTTCTTC CASSRNVEQFF
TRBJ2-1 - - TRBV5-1 TGCGCCAGCAGCTTGGTATCTGGGAATGAGCAGTTCTTC CASSLVSGNEQFF
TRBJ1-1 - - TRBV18 TGTGCCAGCTCACCTACTAACTCCCGGGCCTCGGGAACTGAAGCTTTCTTT CASSPTNSRASGTEAFF
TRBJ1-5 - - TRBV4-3 TGCGCCAGCAGCCAAGTTGGGAAGGCCGACAGAATTAATAGCAATCAGCCCCAGCATTTT CASSQVGKADRINSNQPQHF
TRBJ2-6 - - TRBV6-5 TGTGCCAGCAGCGCCGTAGGGGCCAACGTCCTGACTTTC CASSAVGANVLTF
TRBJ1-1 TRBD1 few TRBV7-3 TGTGCCAGCAGCTTAACTTCCCCGGGACAGGGGAGCACTGAAGCTTTCTTT CASSLTSPGQGSTEAFF
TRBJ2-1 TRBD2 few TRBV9 TGTGCCAGCAGCACCCGGACTAGCGGGGTGAATGAGCAGTTCTTC CASSTRTSGVNEQFF
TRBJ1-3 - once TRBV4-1 TGCGCCAGCAGCCAAACTATTGGATCTGGAAACACCATATATTTT CASSQTIGSGNTIYF
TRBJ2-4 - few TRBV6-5 TGTGCCAGCAGTCCTGACAGTATAGCCAAAAACATTCAGTACTTC CASSPDSIAKNIQYF
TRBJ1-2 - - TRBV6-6 TGTGCCAGCAGCTTCGGGGGGGCTACAGCTGGCTACACCTTC CASSFGGATAGYTF
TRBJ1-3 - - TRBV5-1 TGCGCCAGCAGCTTGGTTAGTGGAAACACCATATATTTT CASSLVSGNTIYF
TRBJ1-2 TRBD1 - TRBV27 TGTGCCAGCAGTCCAGGGACAGTCTATGGCTACACCTTC CASSPGTVYGYTF
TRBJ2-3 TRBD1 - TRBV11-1 TGTGCCAGCAGCTTAGGGGGACAGGGAACAGATACGCAGTATTTT CASSLGGQGTDTQYF
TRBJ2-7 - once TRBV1 TGCGACGCGCAGGGAAGGACGGTATCCTACGAGCAGTACTTC CDAQGRTVSYEQYF
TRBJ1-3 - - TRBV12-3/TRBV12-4 TGTGCCAGCAGTTTAGGACATGCAAACACCATATATTTT CASSLGHANTIYF
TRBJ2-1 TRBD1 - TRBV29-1 TGCAGCGTTGCCCGGGACAGATCTTACAATGAGCAGTTCTTC CSVARDRSYNEQFF
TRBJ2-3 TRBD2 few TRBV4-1 TGCGCCAGCAGCCAAGTAGCGGGAGGTCGAGATACGCAGTATTTT CASSQVAGGRDTQYF
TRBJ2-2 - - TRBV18 TGTGCCAGCTCACCACCTATTTCAGGGTCCGGCGGGGAGCTGTTTTTT CASSPPISGSGGELFF
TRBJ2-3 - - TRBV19 TGTGCCAGCCTCCAAGGAGGGGGGGGGCCTAGCACAGATACGCAGTATTTT CASLQGGGGPSTDTQYF
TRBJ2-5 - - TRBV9 TGTGCCAGCAGCCCTTCCCGGGGTGGGGAGACCCAGTACTTC CASSPSRGGETQYF
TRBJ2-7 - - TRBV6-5 TGTGCCAGCAGTTACGCAACGGGACACCTCAGCTACGAGCAGTACTTC CASSYATGHLSYEQYF
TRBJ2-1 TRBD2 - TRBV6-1 TGTGCCAGCAGTGAAGCGCTAGCGGGGGAGGTGAGCTCCTACAATGAGCAGTTCTTC CASSEALAGEVSSYNEQFF
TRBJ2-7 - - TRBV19 TGTGCAAACAGGGTGGATAGCTACGAGCAGTACTTC CANRVDSYEQYF
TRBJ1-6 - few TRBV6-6 TGTGCCAGCAGCCCCGGACCCGGGGGTAGTTCACCCCTCCACTTT CASSPGPGGSSPLHF
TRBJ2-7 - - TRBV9 TGTGCCCCAAGAACCGGGTCCTACGAGCAGTACTTC CAPRTGSYEQYF
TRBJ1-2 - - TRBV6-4 TGTGCCAGCAGTGACTCGAAGATAGGTGGCTACACCTTC CASSDSKIGGYTF
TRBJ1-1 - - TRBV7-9 TGTGCCAGCAGCTTAGTAGACATCAGTTGGGCTTTCTTT CASSLVDISWAFF
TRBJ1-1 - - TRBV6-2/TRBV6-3 TGTGCCAGCAGTTACTCGGGGGGGACTGAAGCTTTCTTT CASSYSGGTEAFF
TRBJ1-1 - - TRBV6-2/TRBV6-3 TGTGCCAGCAGTTTCAACCCGTTGGACAGTCAGAACACTGAAGCTTTCTTT CASSFNPLDSQNTEAFF
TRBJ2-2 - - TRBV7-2 TGTGCCAGCAGCTTAGAGTTGGGGTTCACCGGGGAGCTGTTTTTT CASSLELGFTGELFF
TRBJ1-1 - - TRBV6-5 TGTGCCAGCAGAAAGGTTAATTATTACACTGAAGCTTTCTTT CASRKVNYYTEAFF
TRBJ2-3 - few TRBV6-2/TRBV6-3 TGTGCCAGCAGTTTTTTCGTCCGGGACGTTAGCACAGATACGCAGTATTTT CASSFFVRDVSTDTQYF
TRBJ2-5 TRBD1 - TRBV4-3 TGCGCCAGCAGCCGGGACAGGGGGATGAAGACCCAGTACTTC CASSRDRGMKTQYF